The clone carrying this TCR beta chain has more than one count but fewer than ten. Its antigen is unidentified. This entry is derived from a study of CD8+ T cells in alopecia areata. Overall study results and limits: When scalp samples are sequenced, resident alphabeta T cells of normal skin are also captured. More clonal than normal scalp was lesional scalp, particularly alopecia totalis/universalis. Possibly as an HLA-related effect, TCR sharing across patients appeared less clear than in mice.

Lesional scalp punch biopsies and peripheral blood came from alopecia areata patients. Germline CDR1 and CDR2: LNHNV and YYDKDF (reference sequence). The CDR3 totals 13 residues. Trimming took 9 bases from V and 9 from J; bases not matched to a gene: 11. Extracted RNA was reverse transcribed, and the resulting cDNA served as sequencing template. Produced via immunoSEQ multiplex PCR; TCRdb's table is partial and in-frame only. The sample records 9,900 or so clones, roughly 62% being singletons. The gene calls are TRBV15 and TRBJ2-1, with TRBD2 identical over 7 bases. Specimen: skin, collected at week 0. The TCR sequence derives from a human donor with alopecia areata. The DNA of the CDR3 is TGTGCCACTAAAGGAATCGGGGAGGGTGAGCAGTTCTTC. Its protein is CATKGIGEGEQFF.